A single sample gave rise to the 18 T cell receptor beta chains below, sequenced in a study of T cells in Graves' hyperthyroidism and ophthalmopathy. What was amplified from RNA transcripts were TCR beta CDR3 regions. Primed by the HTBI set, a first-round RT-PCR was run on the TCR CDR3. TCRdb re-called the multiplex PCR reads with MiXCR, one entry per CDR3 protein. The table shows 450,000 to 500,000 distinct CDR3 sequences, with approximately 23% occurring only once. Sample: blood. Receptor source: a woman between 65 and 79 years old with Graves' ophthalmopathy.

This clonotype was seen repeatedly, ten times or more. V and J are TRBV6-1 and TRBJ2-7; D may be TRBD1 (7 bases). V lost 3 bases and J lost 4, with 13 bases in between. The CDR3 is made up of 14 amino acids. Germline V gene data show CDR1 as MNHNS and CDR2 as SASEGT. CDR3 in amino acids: CASSDRQGGYEQYF. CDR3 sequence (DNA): TGTGCCAGCAGTGATCGGCAGGGGGGATACGAGCAGTACTTC.

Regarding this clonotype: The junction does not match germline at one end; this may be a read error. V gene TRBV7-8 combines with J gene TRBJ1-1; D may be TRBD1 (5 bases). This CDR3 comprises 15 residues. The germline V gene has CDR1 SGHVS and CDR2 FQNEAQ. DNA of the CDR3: TGTGCCAGCAGCTTGGTCCAGGGATCGAACACTGAAGCTTCCTTT. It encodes CASSLVQGSNTEASF.

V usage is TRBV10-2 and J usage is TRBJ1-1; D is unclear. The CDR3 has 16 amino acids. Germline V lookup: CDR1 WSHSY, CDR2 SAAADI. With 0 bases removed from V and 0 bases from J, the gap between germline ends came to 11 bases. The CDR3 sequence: CASSESKWGVNTEAFF. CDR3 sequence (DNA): TGCGCCAGCAGTGAGTCGAAATGGGGTGTGAACACTGAAGCTTTCTTT.

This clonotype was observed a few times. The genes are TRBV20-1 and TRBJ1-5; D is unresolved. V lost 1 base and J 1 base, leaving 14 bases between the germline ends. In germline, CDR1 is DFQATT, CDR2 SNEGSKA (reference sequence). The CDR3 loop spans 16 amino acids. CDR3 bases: TGCAGTGCTAGAGTCGCCGGAATGGGGAGCAATCAGCCCCAGCATTTT. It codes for CSARVAGMGSNQPQHF.

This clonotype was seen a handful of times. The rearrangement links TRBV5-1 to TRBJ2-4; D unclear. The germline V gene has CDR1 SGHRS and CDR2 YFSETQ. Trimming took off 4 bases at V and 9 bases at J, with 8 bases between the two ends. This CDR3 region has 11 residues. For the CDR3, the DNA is TGCGCCAGCAGCGGACCAGGCATTCAGTACTTC. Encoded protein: CASSGPGIQYF.

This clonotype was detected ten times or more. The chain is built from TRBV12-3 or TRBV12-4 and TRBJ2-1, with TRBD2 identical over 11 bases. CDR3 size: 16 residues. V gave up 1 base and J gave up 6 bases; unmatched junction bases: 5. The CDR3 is CASSLGLAGGTNEQFF. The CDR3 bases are TGTGCCAGCAGTTTAGGGTTAGCGGGAGGGACCAATGAGCAGTTCTTC.

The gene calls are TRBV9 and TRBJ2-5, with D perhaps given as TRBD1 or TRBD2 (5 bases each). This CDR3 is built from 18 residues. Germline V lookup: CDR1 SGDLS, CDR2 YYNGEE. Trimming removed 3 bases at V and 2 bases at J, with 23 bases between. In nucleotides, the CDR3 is TGTGCCAGCAGCGAAGTGAGGGGTGGCAGTGGGATTCAAGAGACCCAGTACTTC. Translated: CASSEVRGGSGIQETQYF. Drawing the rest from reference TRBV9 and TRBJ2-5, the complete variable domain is DSGVTQTPKHLITATGQRVTLRCSPRSGDLSVYWYQQSLDQGLQFLIQYYNGEERAKGNILERFSAQQFPDLHSELNLSSLELGDSALYFCASSEVRGGSGIQETQYFGPGTRLLVL.

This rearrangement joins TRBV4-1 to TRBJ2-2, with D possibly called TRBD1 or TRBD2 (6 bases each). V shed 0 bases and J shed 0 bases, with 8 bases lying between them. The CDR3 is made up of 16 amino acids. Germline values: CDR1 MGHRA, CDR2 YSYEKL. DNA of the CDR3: TGCGCCAGCAGCCAAGAAGGGGGGCCGAACACCGGGGAGCTGTTTTTT. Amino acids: CASSQEGGPNTGELFF.

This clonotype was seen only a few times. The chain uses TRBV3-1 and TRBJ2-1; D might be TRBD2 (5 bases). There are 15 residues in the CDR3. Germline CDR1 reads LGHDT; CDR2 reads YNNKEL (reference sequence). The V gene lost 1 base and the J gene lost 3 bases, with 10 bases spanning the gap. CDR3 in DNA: TGTGCCAGCAGCCAAGGGGGTAGCGTCTACAATGAGCAGTTCTTC. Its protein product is CASSQGGSVYNEQFF.

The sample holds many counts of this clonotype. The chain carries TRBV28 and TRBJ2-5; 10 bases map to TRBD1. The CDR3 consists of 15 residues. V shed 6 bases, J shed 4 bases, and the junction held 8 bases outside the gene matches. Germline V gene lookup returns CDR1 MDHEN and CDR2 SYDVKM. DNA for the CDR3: TGTGCCAGCAGGCTGGGACAGGGGTCGGTAGAGACCCAGTACTTC. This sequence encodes CASRLGQGSVETQYF.

In DNA form, the CDR3 reads TGTGCCTGGAGTGTACTATCCCCCAAGGGGAATTCACCCCTCCACTTT. Amino acid sequence: CAWSVLSPKGNSPLHF. This sequence joins TRBV30 and TRBJ1-6, with D possibly being TRBD1 (5 bases). Trimming left V 0 bases short and J 7 bases short, with 16 bases between. Germline loops: CDR1 GTSNPN, CDR2 SVGIG (reference sequence). CDR3 size: 16 residues.

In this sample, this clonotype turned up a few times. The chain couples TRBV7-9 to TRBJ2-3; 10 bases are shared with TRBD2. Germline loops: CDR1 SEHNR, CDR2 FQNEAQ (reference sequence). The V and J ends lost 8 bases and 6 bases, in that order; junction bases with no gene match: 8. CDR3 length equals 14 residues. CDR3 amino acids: CASSPGLAWDTQYF. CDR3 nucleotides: TGTGCCAGCTCCCCGGGACTAGCGTGGGATACGCAGTATTTT. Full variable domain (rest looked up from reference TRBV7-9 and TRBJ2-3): DTGVSQNPRHKITKRGQNVTFRCDPISEHNRLYWYRQTLGQGPEFLTYFQNEAQLEKSRLLSDRFSAERPKGSFSTLEIQRTEQGDSAMYLCASSPGLAWDTQYFGPGTRLTVL.

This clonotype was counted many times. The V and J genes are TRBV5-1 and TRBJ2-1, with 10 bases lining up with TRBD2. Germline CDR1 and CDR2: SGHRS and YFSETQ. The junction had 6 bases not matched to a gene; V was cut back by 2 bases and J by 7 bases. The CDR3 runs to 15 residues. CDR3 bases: TGCGCCAGCAGCTTAGCGGGAGGGCCCATAAATGAGCAGTTCTTC. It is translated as CASSLAGGPINEQFF.

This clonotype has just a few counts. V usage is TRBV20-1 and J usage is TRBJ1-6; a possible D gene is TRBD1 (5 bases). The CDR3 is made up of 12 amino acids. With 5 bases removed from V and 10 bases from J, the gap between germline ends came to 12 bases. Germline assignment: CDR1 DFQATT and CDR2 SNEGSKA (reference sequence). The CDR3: CSAQNGGSPLHF. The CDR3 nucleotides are TGCAGTGCTCAGAACGGGGGATCACCCCTCCACTTT.

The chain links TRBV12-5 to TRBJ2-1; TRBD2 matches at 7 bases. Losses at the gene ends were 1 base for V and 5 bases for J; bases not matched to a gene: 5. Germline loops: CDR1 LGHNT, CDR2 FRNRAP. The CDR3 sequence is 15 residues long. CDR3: CASGLGAGLNNEQFF. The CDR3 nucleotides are TGTGCTAGTGGTTTGGGAGCGGGGCTTAACAATGAGCAGTTCTTC.

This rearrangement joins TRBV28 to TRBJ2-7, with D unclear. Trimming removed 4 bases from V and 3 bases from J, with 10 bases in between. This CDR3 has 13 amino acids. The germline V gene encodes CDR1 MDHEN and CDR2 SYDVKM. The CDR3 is CASSYRNSYEQYF. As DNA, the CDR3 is TGTGCCAGCAGTTATCGTAACAGCTACGAGCAGTACTTC. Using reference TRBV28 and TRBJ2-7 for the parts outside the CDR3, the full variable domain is DVKVTQSSRYLVKRTGEKVFLECVQDMDHENMFWYRQDPGLGLRLIYFSYDVKMKEKGDIPEGYSVSREKKERFSLILESASTNQTSMYLCASSYRNSYEQYFGPGTRLTVT.

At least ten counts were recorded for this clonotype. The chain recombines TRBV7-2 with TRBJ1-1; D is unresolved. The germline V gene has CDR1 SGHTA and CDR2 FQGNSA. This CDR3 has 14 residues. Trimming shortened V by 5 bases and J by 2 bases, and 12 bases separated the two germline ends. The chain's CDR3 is CASSDGLPNTEAFF. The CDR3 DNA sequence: TGTGCCAGCAGCGACGGACTTCCTAACACTGAAGCTTTCTTT.

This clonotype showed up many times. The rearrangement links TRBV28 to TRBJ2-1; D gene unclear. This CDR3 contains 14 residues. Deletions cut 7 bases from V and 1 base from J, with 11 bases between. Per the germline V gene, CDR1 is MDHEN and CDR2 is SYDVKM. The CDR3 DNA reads TGTGCCAGCACCTCCGCGAGTTCCTACAATGAGCAGTTCTTC. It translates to CASTSASSYNEQFF.